This T cell receptor (beta chain) was recovered during a study of cytomegalovirus exposure and HLA in healthy donors. Both 60 Vbeta primers and 13 Jbeta primers went into the PCR. Clones were read by immunoSEQ multiplex PCR, and TCRdb kept only the in-frame ones, dropping some. The table includes 200,000 or so clones, about 78% detected once. Germline CDR1 and CDR2: MDHEN and SYDVKM. Trimming shortened V by 3 bases and J by 7 bases, and 13 bases separated the two germline ends. This CDR3 is built from 14 residues. In its sample, this clone was seen once. The chain carries TRBV28 and TRBJ2-1, with D possibly TRBD2 on 5 matching bases. Sequencing was done on a sample of PBMCs. This receptor was taken from a male donor in good health and CMV-seronegative. DNA for the CDR3: TGTGCCAGCAGTTTCCCGGAGGTTAGAAATGAGCAGTTCTTC. As protein: CASSFPEVRNEQFF.